This T cell receptor beta chain came from a study of blood T cell repertoires in COVID-19. Study information: Sites in the United States, Italy and Spain provided acute and convalescent COVID-19 samples.

Germline V gene data show CDR1 as LGHDT and CDR2 as YNNKEL (reference sequence). V was cut by 1 base and J by 8 bases, with 17 bases left in between. The CDR3 runs 15 residues. Per the original methods: Estimation of nucleated cell counts was performed using reference gene primer amplification. Profiling relied on immunoSEQ multiplex PCR, and the TCRdb table lists in-frame clones only, not all of them. The V and J calls and clone size come from that table; D and trimming were worked out from the DNA. The profile shows 200,000 to 250,000 clones, 84% of them singletons. The origin of this receptor is a woman between 50 and 59 years old with active or convalescent COVID-19. This chain joins TRBV3-1 (or the pseudogene TRBV3-2) and TRBJ1-2, with D possibly being TRBD1 (5 bases). Sequencing was carried out using peripheral blood. CDR3 loop: CASSQGGNSGFGYTF. In DNA form, the CDR3 reads TGTGCCAGCAGCCAAGGAGGCAATTCAGGGTTCGGCTACACCTTC.